This passage covers 13 T cell receptor beta chains from one sample sequenced in a study of PD-1 blockade in classical Hodgkin lymphoma (dated by TCRdb to the early 2020s). The library came from the immunoSEQ multiplex PCR assay. The immuneACCESS repertoire file appears here via TCRdb, limited to in-frame rearrangements. These files lack a portion of the clones; in checked studies, under half of the deficit traces to unresolved V genes, and the cause of the others is not known. For this sample the table gives about 60,000 clones, of which 90% to 95% were detected only once. Around 8% of the sample is held by the ten biggest clonotypes. The time point label for this specimen denotes: cycle 4 day 1 (C4D1), after 5 to 7 weeks of nivolumab. Relapse after autologous stem cell transplantation had occurred in all trial patients, and cohorts A, B and C were distinguished by prior brentuximab vedotin exposure.

The sequenced sample was peripheral blood mononuclear cells (PBMCs), obtained before the fourth cycle of nivolumab. Source of these receptors: a human donor with classical Hodgkin lymphoma.

The chain couples TRBV27 to TRBJ2-7, with D uncertain. Germline CDR1 reads MNHEY; CDR2 reads SMNVEV (reference sequence). This CDR3 region has 15 residues. Deletions cut 6 bases from V and 0 bases from J, with 15 bases between. CDR3 in DNA: TGTGCCAGCAGGCCTCAGGCTCGAAGCTCCTACGAGCAGTACTTC. It translates to CASRPQARSSYEQYF.

The rearrangement uses TRBV5-1 and TRBJ2-2; D is possibly TRBD1 or TRBD2 (5 bases each). Trimming left V 6 bases short and J 1 base short, with 13 bases between. The CDR3 consists of 15 residues. Germline CDR1 reads SGHRS; CDR2 reads YFSETQ. The CDR3 protein is CASTSGTLNTGELFF. The CDR3 nucleotides read TGCGCCAGCACCTCCGGGACCTTGAACACCGGGGAGCTGTTTTTT.

The chain employs TRBV27 and TRBJ2-7, with D maybe TRBD2 (6 bases). Trimming pared 1 base from V and 0 bases from J, leaving 13 bases between. CDR3 length: 16 residues. Germline V CDR1 and CDR2: MNHEY, SMNVEV (reference sequence). This CDR3 is CASSLLVGSPSYEQYF. CDR3 sequence (DNA): TGTGCCAGCAGTTTATTGGTCGGGAGCCCCTCCTACGAGCAGTACTTC.

V is TRBV28 and J is TRBJ2-7, with D perhaps matching TRBD1 (6 bases). Trimming shortened V by 5 bases and J by 4 bases, and 12 bases separated the two germline ends. Germline V gene lookup returns CDR1 MDHEN and CDR2 SYDVKM. The CDR3 runs 13 residues. The CDR3 is CASSLIGGYEQYF. For the CDR3, the DNA is TGTGCCAGCAGTCTAATAGGGGGATACGAGCAGTACTTC.

This rearrangement joins TRBV28 to TRBJ1-2; D not resolved. The germline gives CDR1 MDHEN, CDR2 SYDVKM. The ends were cut back, 1 base at V and 4 bases at J, with 7 bases in the middle. This CDR3 region has 13 residues. CDR3 in DNA: TGTGCCAGCAGTTTATACCCGACCTATGGCTACACCTTC. This sequence encodes CASSLYPTYGYTF.

This CDR3 is CASSLVSGSYGYTF. The CDR3 DNA follows: TGTGCCAGCAGCTTGGTTTCGGGGAGCTATGGCTACACCTTC. The genes are TRBV5-6 and TRBJ1-2; D is unresolved. Germline-derived CDR1 and CDR2 are SGHDT and YYEEEE. V lost 0 bases and J 4 bases, leaving 10 bases between the germline ends. The CDR3 totals 14 residues.

The V call is TRBV15, the J call TRBJ2-3; D tentatively reads TRBD1 or TRBD2 (5 bases each). From germline, CDR1 is LNHNV and CDR2 YYDKDF (reference sequence). The CDR3 length is 15 residues. V was clipped by 1 base and J by 8 bases, with 16 bases between them. CDR3 nucleotides: TGTGCCACCAGCAGAGGGGGGTACAGCTGGGGTACGCAGTATTTT. It is translated as CATSRGGYSWGTQYF.

The chain uses TRBV27 and TRBJ1-3; possibly TRBD1 for D (6 bases). The CDR3 length is 15 residues. V lost 5 bases, J lost 4 bases, and 15 bases lay in between. The germline CDR1 and CDR2 sequences are MNHEY and SMNVEV (reference sequence). The CDR3 here is CASSPTGFFGNTIYF. The DNA of the CDR3 is TGTGCCAGCAGTCCTACAGGGTTTTTCGGAAACACCATATATTTT.

The gene calls are TRBV5-6 and TRBJ2-3; D is unclear. The CDR3 is 14 amino acids. Germline-derived CDR1 and CDR2 are SGHDT and YYEEEE. V lost 4 bases to trimming and J lost 0 bases, with 9 bases between them. The CDR3 DNA reads TGTGCCAGCAGCCCGCGGCGGAGCACAGATACGCAGTATTTT. Its translation: CASSPRRSTDTQYF.

The V and J genes are TRBV12-2 and TRBJ2-5; TRBD2 is the table's D call, not checked against the DNA. TRBV12-2 is recorded as a pseudogene. The CDR3 sequence is 17 residues long. As DNA, the CDR3 is TGTGCAAGTCGCTTAGCGGCGGGCACACGGTCACTAGAGACCCAGTACTTC. Its translation: CASRLAAGTRSLETQYF.

The rearrangement links TRBV10-3 to TRBJ2-1; tentatively, D is TRBD1 (6 bases). This CDR3 spans 14 amino acids. Trimming pared 4 bases from V and 7 bases from J, leaving 14 bases between. From germline, CDR1 is ENHRY and CDR2 SYGVKD. Here the CDR3 reads CAISGGDRWNEQFF. CDR3 in DNA: TGTGCCATCAGTGGGGGAGACAGGTGGAATGAGCAGTTCTTC.

The count of this clone is one. The chain couples TRBV5-1 to TRBJ1-1, with TRBD1 as a possible D gene (6 bases). The CDR3 is 15 amino acids. Per the germline V gene, CDR1 is SGHRS and CDR2 is YFSETQ. The ends were cut back, 0 bases at V and 1 base at J, with 10 bases in the middle. For the CDR3, the DNA is TGCGCCAGCAGCTTGGTGCAGGGGCGGAACACTGAAGCTTTCTTT. Translated, it gives CASSLVQGRNTEAFF.

The V and J genes are TRBV28 and TRBJ2-1; D possibly corresponds to TRBD1 (5 bases). The V gene lost 1 base and the J gene lost 6 bases, with 13 bases spanning the gap. Per germline, CDR1 MDHEN and CDR2 SYDVKM. This CDR3 has 15 amino acids. The CDR3 bases are TGTGCCAGCAGTTTATCTGCAGGGTTGGTCAATGAGCAGTTCTTC. It codes for CASSLSAGLVNEQFF.